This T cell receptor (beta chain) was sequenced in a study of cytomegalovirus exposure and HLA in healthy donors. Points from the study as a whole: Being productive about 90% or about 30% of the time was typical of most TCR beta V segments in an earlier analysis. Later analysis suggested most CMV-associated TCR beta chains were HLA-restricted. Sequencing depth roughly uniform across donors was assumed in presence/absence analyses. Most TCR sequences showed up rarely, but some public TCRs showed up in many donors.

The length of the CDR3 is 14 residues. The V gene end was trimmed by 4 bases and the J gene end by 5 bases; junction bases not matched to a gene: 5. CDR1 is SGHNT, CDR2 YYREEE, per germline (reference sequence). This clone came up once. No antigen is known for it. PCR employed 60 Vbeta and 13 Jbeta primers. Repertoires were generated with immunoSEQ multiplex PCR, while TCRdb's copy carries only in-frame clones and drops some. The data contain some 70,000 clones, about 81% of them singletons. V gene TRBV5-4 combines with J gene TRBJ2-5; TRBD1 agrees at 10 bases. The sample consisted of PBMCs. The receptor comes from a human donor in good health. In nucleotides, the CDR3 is TGTGCCAGCAGCACGACAGGGGGCCGGGAGACCCAGTACTTC. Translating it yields CASSTTGGRETQYF.